Each of the 21 T cell receptor beta chains below was sequenced from the same sample in a study of vaccination and CD4 T cells after COVID-19. No antigen has been assigned to these receptors. Noted treatment: roughly 11-day PBMC culture with coronavirus spike peptide pools or control peptides (ViraFEST assay). Cultured CD4+ T-cell DNA underwent Oncomine TCR Beta short-read sequencing. TCRdb re-analysed the PCR reads in MiXCR, keeping a single row per CDR3 protein. Here the sample spans about 13,000 distinct CDR3 sequences, roughly 73% being singletons. Specimen: CD4+ T cells from blood, cultured in vitro. The receptor source for this set is a human donor who had recovered from COVID-19.

This clonotype occurred once. J is TRBJ1-2 and V is TRBV27; no firm D call. This CDR3 has 13 amino acids. Germline-derived CDR1 and CDR2 are MNHEY and SMNVEV (reference sequence). V was trimmed by 2 bases and J by 2 bases, leaving 6 bases between them. CDR3 loop: CASSLGENYGYTF. DNA of the CDR3: TGTGCCAGCAGTTTAGGGGAGAACTATGGCTACACCTTC.

The chain employs TRBV7-2 and TRBJ2-5, with D hard to call. This CDR3 region has 13 residues. The V end lost 1 base, the J end lost 5 bases, and 8 bases lay between the germline ends. Germline lookup yields CDR1 SGHTA and CDR2 FQGNSA. This chain's CDR3 is CASSLGQVETQYF. DNA for the CDR3: TGTGCCAGCAGCTTAGGCCAAGTGGAGACCCAGTACTTC.

In its sample, this clonotype was seen once. The chain employs TRBV6-5 and TRBJ1-2, with D tentatively TRBD1 (5 bases). The V and J ends lost 0 bases and 4 bases respectively, with 12 bases between them. CDR1 MNHEY and CDR2 SVGAGI come from the germline V gene. The CDR3 runs to 15 residues. CDR3 nucleotide sequence: TGTGCCAGCAGTTACTCCGGGGGGTCGGGCTATGGCTACACCTTC. Amino acid sequence: CASSYSGGSGYGYTF.

This chain uses TRBV3-1 with TRBJ2-7, with 10 bases lining up with TRBD2. The V gene end was trimmed by 4 bases and the J gene end by 5 bases; junction bases not matched to a gene: 5. The CDR3 is 14 amino acids. CDR1 is LGHDT and CDR2 is YNNKEL in the germline V gene (reference sequence). Here the CDR3 reads CASSLLAGDDEQYF. CDR3 sequence (DNA): TGTGCCAGCAGCCTCCTAGCGGGAGATGACGAGCAGTACTTC.

The V and J genes are TRBV27 and TRBJ1-1; a weak D match, TRBD1 (5 bases). The CDR3 is made up of 14 amino acids. CDR1 is MNHEY, CDR2 SMNVEV, per germline (reference sequence). Trimming took 3 bases from V and 3 from J, leaving 11 bases between them. The CDR3: CASSFYGGDTEAFF. As DNA, the CDR3 is TGTGCCAGCAGTTTTTATGGGGGGGACACTGAAGCTTTCTTT.

The gene calls are TRBV7-8 and TRBJ2-3; tentatively, D is TRBD1 (6 bases). The CDR3 loop spans 16 amino acids. The germline V and J ends were trimmed by 5 bases and 2 bases, with 17 bases remaining between them. Germline V lookup: CDR1 SGHVS, CDR2 FQNEAQ. The CDR3 DNA is TGTGCCAGCAGCCCGACCCGGGACACTACCACAGATACGCAGTATTTT. Translating gives CASSPTRDTTTDTQYF. Filled out from reference TRBV7-8 and TRBJ2-3, the complete variable domain reads GAGVSQSPRYKVAKRGQDVALRCDPISGHVSLFWYQQALGQGPEFLTYFQNEAQLDKSGLPSDRFFAERPEGSVSTLKIQRTQQEDSAVYLCASSPTRDTTTDTQYFGPGTRLTVL.

V and J are TRBV19 and TRBJ1-1; 7 nucleotides match TRBD1. Germline V lookup: CDR1 LNHDA, CDR2 SQIVND (reference sequence). This CDR3 is 14 amino acids long. Trimming at V came to 5 bases and at J to 2 bases, leaving 5 bases not matched to a gene. Here the CDR3 reads CASSGDRINTEAFF. Written as DNA, the CDR3 is TGTGCCAGTAGTGGGGACAGAATTAACACTGAAGCTTTCTTT.

V gene TRBV7-2 combines with J gene TRBJ2-7; 11 bases align to TRBD2. The CDR3 contains 15 residues. Unmatched junction bases numbered 5, after V lost 3 bases and J lost 4 bases. Per the germline V gene, CDR1 is SGHTA and CDR2 is FQGNSA. CDR3 nucleotides: TGTGCCAGCAGCTTGGCTAGCGGGAGGCGGTACGAGCAGTACTTC. The encoded protein is CASSLASGRRYEQYF. Together with reference TRBV7-2 and TRBJ2-7, the CDR3 gives the full variable domain: GAGVSQSPSNKVTEKGKDVELRCDPISGHTALYWYRQSLGQGLEFLIYFQGNSAPDKSGLPSDRFSAERTGGSVSTLTIQRTQQEDSAVYLCASSLASGRRYEQYFGPGTRLTVT.

The V and J genes are TRBV7-2 and TRBJ2-3; unclear D gene. Germline V lookup: CDR1 SGHTA, CDR2 FQGNSA. This CDR3 has 15 residues. Trimming took 5 bases from V and 0 from J, leaving 12 bases between them. The CDR3 nucleotides are TGTGCCAGCAGCCAGAGCTACACTAGCACAGATACGCAGTATTTT. This sequence encodes CASSQSYTSTDTQYF.

The chain uses TRBV5-1 and TRBJ1-5; no reliable D call. V was clipped by 2 bases and J by 4 bases, with 7 bases between them. Germline CDR1 and CDR2: SGHRS and YFSETQ. This CDR3 has 13 amino acids. CDR3 region: CASSFYGNQPQHF. The CDR3 DNA reads TGCGCCAGCAGCTTCTATGGTAATCAGCCCCAGCATTTT.

The chain uses TRBV7-9 and TRBJ2-2; D is possibly TRBD2 (5 bases). Germline CDR1 SEHNR, CDR2 FQNEAQ (reference sequence). There are 18 residues in the CDR3. Trimming stripped 3 bases from V and 6 bases from J, with 23 bases between. The CDR3 region is CASSFQASLVTRPGELFF. The CDR3 coding sequence is TGTGCCAGCAGCTTCCAAGCTAGCCTAGTAACGAGACCCGGGGAGCTGTTTTTT.

This clonotype was found a few times. This rearrangement joins TRBV7-9 to TRBJ2-2, with D possibly matching TRBD2 (6 bases). V lost 2 bases to trimming and J lost 1 base, with 11 bases between them. This CDR3 spans 16 amino acids. CDR1 is SEHNR and CDR2 is FQNEAQ in the germline V gene (reference sequence). CDR3 amino acids: CASSLTLSGNTGELFF. For the CDR3, the DNA is TGTGCCAGCAGCTTAACACTTAGCGGGAACACCGGGGAGCTGTTTTTT.

The genes are TRBV20-1 and TRBJ1-2; 7 bases fit TRBD1. The V and J ends lost 1 base and 2 bases, in that order; junction bases with no gene match: 10. The CDR3 spans 16 residues. CDR1 and CDR2 from the germline V gene are DFQATT and SNEGSKA (reference sequence). In DNA, the CDR3 is TGCAGTGCTAGAGGGACGACAGGGAGTAACAACTATGGCTACACCTTC. Residues: CSARGTTGSNNYGYTF.

The genes are TRBV5-4 and TRBJ1-4; TRBD1 is a possible D gene (5 bases). The CDR3 sequence is 13 residues long. CDR1 is SGHNT and CDR2 is YYREEE in the germline V gene (reference sequence). The CDR3 is CATGGATNEKLFF. The DNA for the CDR3 is TGTGCTACTGGGGGGGCAACTAATGAAAAACTGTTTTTT.

This chain connects TRBV20-1 to TRBJ2-2; D remains unclear. There are 14 residues in the CDR3. V was cut by 2 bases and J by 4 bases, with 11 bases left in between. CDR1 and CDR2 from the germline V gene are DFQATT and SNEGSKA (reference sequence). The CDR3 region is CSARSPTLTGELFF. For the CDR3, the DNA is TGCAGTGCTAGATCCCCCACCCTCACCGGGGAGCTGTTTTTT.

The chain joins TRBV15 to TRBJ1-2; maybe TRBD1 (6 bases). The CDR3 sequence is 14 residues long. Looked up from germline, CDR1 is LNHNV and CDR2 is YYDKDF (reference sequence). V lost 3 bases and J 4 bases, leaving 12 bases between the germline ends. The CDR3 loop is CATSRDSLSYGYTF. For the CDR3, the DNA is TGTGCCACCAGCAGGGACAGCTTATCCTATGGCTACACCTTC.

CDR3 protein: CASRGGNQPQHF. The CDR3 DNA sequence: TGTGCCAGTAGGGGCGGCAATCAGCCCCAGCATTTT. This chain uses TRBV19 with TRBJ1-5; D is unresolved. This CDR3 comprises 12 residues. In germline, CDR1 is LNHDA, CDR2 SQIVND (reference sequence). V was shortened by 6 bases and J by 2 bases, with 5 bases between the two germline ends.

The chain uses TRBV15 and TRBJ1-5; D gene unclear. Looked up from germline, CDR1 is LNHNV and CDR2 is YYDKDF (reference sequence). Trimming took 1 base from V and 4 from J, leaving 8 bases between them. The CDR3 covers 14 residues. The chain's CDR3 is CATSRGIENQPQHF. The CDR3 DNA sequence: TGTGCCACCAGCAGAGGGATCGAGAATCAGCCCCAGCATTTT. The full variable domain, completed using reference TRBV15 and TRBJ1-5, is DAMVIQNPRYQVTQFGKPVTLSCSQTLNHNVMYWYQQKSSQAPKLLFHYYDKDFNNEADTPDNFQSRRPNTSFCFLDIRSPGLGDTAMYLCATSRGIENQPQHFGDGTRLSIL.

J is TRBJ1-6 and V is TRBV2; possibly TRBD1 for D (5 bases). V was pared by 2 bases and J by 5 bases, with 10 bases between. This CDR3 comprises 15 residues. Germline V gene sequence: CDR1 SNHLY, CDR2 FYNNEI. The CDR3 region has the DNA TGTGCCAGCAGTGAACAGGGCAGAAATAATTCACCCCTCCACTTT. Translated: CASSEQGRNNSPLHF.

V is TRBV27 and J is TRBJ2-6; D is unresolved. Trimming shortened V by 8 bases and J by 0 bases, and 17 bases separated the two germline ends. Germline V gene data show CDR1 as MNHEY and CDR2 as SMNVEV (reference sequence). The CDR3 sequence is 17 residues long. The CDR3 DNA reads TGTGCCAGCGGCCCGTGGGTCCAAAGCTCTGGGGCCAACGTCCTGACTTTC. This gives the protein CASGPWVQSSGANVLTF.

This clonotype has a handful of counts. The gene calls are TRBV6-2 or TRBV6-3 and TRBJ1-5; tentatively, D is TRBD1 (6 bases). This CDR3 has 16 amino acids. The germline CDR1 and CDR2 sequences are MNHEY and SVGEGT. V was pared by 5 bases and J by 0 bases, with 14 bases between. The CDR3, as DNA: TGTGCCAGCAGTGGGGGCATGGGATATAGCAATCAGCCCCAGCATTTT. Translation gives CASSGGMGYSNQPQHF.